Reported below is one TCR beta chain. The antigen is unknown. Repertoires were generated with immunoSEQ multiplex PCR, while TCRdb's copy carries only in-frame clones and drops some. The sample lists tens of thousands of clones, over 85% seen once, with 0.3% to 0.4% in the top ten. This sample is drawn from a study of OX40 agonist ivuxolimab in advanced cancers. Study as a whole: Anti-PD-1, anti-PD-L1 or anti-CTLA-4 therapy given earlier was allowed, and approximately 43% had some.

A history of autoimmune disease or systemic immunosuppression excluded patients. Study results and limitations: The study found among the lowest clonal expansion in partial responders at 0.1-3.0 mg/kg. Clonal expansion by week 6 occurred in CD4+ and CD8+ blood T cells (at 0.1 to 3.0 mg/kg).

The CDR3 has 13 amino acids. Germline loops: CDR1 MGHRA, CDR2 YSYEKL. The V end was cut by 1 base, the J end by 5 bases, with 8 bases between. J is TRBJ1-1 and V is TRBV4-1; tentatively, D is TRBD1 (5 bases). This specimen was CD4+ or CD8+ T cells sorted from blood, taken in a trial of the OX40 agonist ivuxolimab. The sequence was collected from an adult with an advanced solid tumor such as melanoma, head and neck, liver or kidney cancer. CDR3 nucleotide sequence: TGCGCCAGCAGCCAAGTGCAGGGTACTGAAGCTTTCTTT. This codes for CASSQVQGTEAFF.